The next 22 T cell receptor beta chains were all read from a single sample in a study of beta chain features in type 1 diabetes. Every bit of the isolated RNA underwent reverse transcription, so sequencing read expressed TCRB transcripts. Some clones are missing from TCRdb's copy, which holds only in-frame ones; the method was immunoSEQ multiplex PCR. The table shows fewer than 550,000 clones, with approximately 10% occurring only once. The source material was naive CD4+ T cells from blood. Source of these receptors: a woman aged 18-30 years in good health.

This clone was seen a few times. This rearrangement joins TRBV5-1 to TRBJ2-5; D gene uncertain. Germline V lookup: CDR1 SGHRS, CDR2 YFSETQ. The CDR3 is made up of 13 amino acids. V lost 0 bases and J 4 bases, leaving 7 bases between the germline ends. The CDR3 protein is CASSLVPTETQYF. As DNA, the CDR3 is TGCGCCAGCAGCTTGGTTCCTACAGAGACCCAGTACTTC.

There are a few counts of this clone. The chain couples TRBV5-4 to TRBJ2-5; possibly TRBD2 for D (6 bases). The germline V gene encodes CDR1 SGHNT and CDR2 YYREEE (reference sequence). This CDR3 has 16 amino acids. Trimming took off 4 bases at V and 7 bases at J, with 23 bases between the two ends. The CDR3 DNA sequence: TGTGCCAGCAGCCCAACCTCCGGGACTCCAACGGGGACCCAGTACTTC. It yields the protein CASSPTSGTPTGTQYF.

In this sample, this clone turned up a few times. This sequence joins TRBV7-6 and TRBJ2-1, with a possible D match to TRBD2 (5 bases). This CDR3 contains 14 residues. Germline CDR1 reads SGHVS; CDR2 reads FNYEAQ. The V end was cut by 5 bases, the J end by 5 bases, with 13 bases between. The CDR3 sequence is CASSGWTRHNEQFF. The CDR3 nucleotides read TGTGCCAGCAGCGGATGGACTCGTCACAATGAGCAGTTCTTC.

There are a few counts of this clone. This chain links TRBV7-2 with TRBJ2-5; 16 bases match TRBD2. Germline-derived CDR1 and CDR2 are SGHTA and FQGNSA. Trimming cost V 5 bases and J 4 bases; bases outside gene matches: 13. This CDR3 has 19 amino acids. CDR3 DNA: TGTGCCAGCAGCCCCCGGGGACTAGCGGGGGGGCCGGTCGGAGAGACCCAGTACTTC. Translated: CASSPRGLAGGPVGETQYF.

CDR3 in amino acids: CASSEDWGGPETQYF. DNA of the CDR3: TGCGCCAGCTCCGAGGACTGGGGGGGACCGGAGACCCAGTACTTC. V is TRBV5-1 and J is TRBJ2-5, with 7 bases that match TRBD2. Germline CDR1 and CDR2: SGHRS and YFSETQ. The V segment lost 7 bases and the J segment 5 bases; nucleotides outside the gene matches: 14. The CDR3 covers 15 residues.

Of note for this clone: Other DNA sequences of this sample code for an identical CDR3. The chain carries TRBV7-2 and TRBJ2-4; D assignment may be TRBD1 or TRBD2 (5 bases each). The CDR3 length is 14 residues. The ends were cut back, 5 bases at V and 1 base at J, with 9 bases in the middle. Germline CDR1 reads SGHTA; CDR2 reads FQGNSA. The CDR3 sequence is CASSLEGAKNIQYF. The CDR3 bases are TGTGCCAGCAGCCTAGAGGGGGCCAAAAACATTCAGTACTTC.

V and J are TRBV15 and TRBJ1-2; tentative D call: TRBD1 (5 bases). The CDR3 has 15 amino acids. V lost 3 bases and J 6 bases, leaving 17 bases between the germline ends. Germline V CDR1 and CDR2: LNHNV, YYDKDF (reference sequence). CDR3 nucleotides: TGTGCCACCAGCAGGGAATTTAGGGGCAGCGATGGCTACACCTTC. This translates into CATSREFRGSDGYTF.

The J gene is TRBJ2-7, the V gene TRBV5-1; D unresolved. V lost 2 bases to trimming and J lost 2 bases, with 11 bases between them. The CDR3 length is 14 residues. Looked up from germline, CDR1 is SGHRS and CDR2 is YFSETQ. This CDR3 is CASSFGRLTYEQYF. The CDR3 DNA sequence: TGCGCCAGCAGCTTCGGGCGCTTAACCTACGAGCAGTACTTC.

The chain recombines TRBV19 with TRBJ2-5; 11 positions match TRBD2. The V gene end was trimmed by 3 bases and the J gene end by 3 bases; junction bases not matched to a gene: 3. The CDR3 totals 15 residues. Germline values: CDR1 LNHDA, CDR2 SQIVND (reference sequence). The CDR3: CASSMSSGRKETQYF. The CDR3 DNA sequence: TGTGCCAGTAGTATGTCTAGCGGGAGGAAAGAGACCCAGTACTTC.

The chain combines TRBV5-6 with TRBJ2-1; D not certain. This CDR3 spans 15 amino acids. CDR1 SGHDT and CDR2 YYEEEE come from the germline V gene. The V gene lost 2 bases and the J gene lost 4 bases, with 13 bases spanning the gap. The CDR3 DNA is TGTGCCAGCAGCTTTCCAAGTGGCACGTACAATGAGCAGTTCTTC. It is translated as CASSFPSGTYNEQFF. The variable domain in full, completed from reference TRBV5-6 and TRBJ2-1, reads DAGVTQSPTHLIKTRGQQVTLRCSPKSGHDTVSWYQQALGQGPQFIFQYYEEEERQRGNFPDRFSGHQFPNYSSELNVNALLLGDSALYLCASSFPSGTYNEQFFGPGTRLTVL.

Regarding this clone: The germline gene is not matched at one end of the junction; a read error may be the cause. The DNA for the CDR3 is TGCGCCAGCACCTTGGACAGGAAGAACACTGAAGCTTTCTTT. Amino acids: CASTLDRKNTEAFF. The rearrangement uses TRBV5-1 and TRBJ1-1, with 7 bases aligning to TRBD1. Germline-derived CDR1 and CDR2 are SGHRS and YFSETQ. The CDR3 has 14 residues.

This clone was counted between two and nine times. The gene calls are TRBV25-1 and TRBJ2-2; tentative D call: TRBD2 (7 bases). This CDR3 region has 15 residues. V dropped 5 bases and J dropped 1 base, with 11 bases sitting between them. CDR1 MGHDK and CDR2 SYGVNS come from the germline V gene. In DNA, the CDR3 is TGTGCCAGCAGTTGGCGGGGGCGGAACACCGGGGAGCTGTTTTTT. Amino acids: CASSWRGRNTGELFF.

The V gene is TRBV18, the J gene TRBJ1-5; the D is unclear. CDR1 and CDR2 (germline): KGHSH, LQKENI. Trimming shortened V by 4 bases and J by 1 base, and 2 bases separated the two germline ends. This CDR3 is built from 12 residues. In DNA, the CDR3 is TGTGCCAGCTCACAGAGCAATCAGCCCCAGCATTTT. Translating it yields CASSQSNQPQHF.

This chain links TRBV19 with TRBJ2-5, with 11 bases that match TRBD2. Germline V CDR1 and CDR2: LNHDA, SQIVND (reference sequence). The CDR3 is 18 amino acids. The J segment lost 4 bases and the V segment lost 4 bases, leaving 14 bases of the junction unmatched. The chain's CDR3 is CASSTGRDSGLAGETQYF. In DNA, the CDR3 is TGTGCCAGTAGTACCGGCCGGGACAGCGGACTAGCGGGAGAGACCCAGTACTTC. Looking up the rest from reference TRBV19 and TRBJ2-5 gives the full variable domain: DGGITQSPKYLFRKEGQNVTLSCEQNLNHDAMYWYRQDPGQGLRLIYYSQIVNDFQKGDIAEGYSVSREKKESFPLTVTSAQKNPTAFYLCASSTGRDSGLAGETQYFGPGTRLLVL.

The DNA for the CDR3 is TGTGCCAGTCAGGACGTCCGCAACAATGGCTACACCTTC. It yields the protein CASQDVRNNGYTF. The chain links TRBV19 to TRBJ1-2; no clear D gene. Trimming shortened V by 8 bases and J by 6 bases, and 16 bases separated the two germline ends. The CDR3 is made up of 13 amino acids. CDR1 and CDR2 (germline): LNHDA, SQIVND (reference sequence).

This clone has more than one count but fewer than ten. The CDR3 DNA reads TGTGCCAGCAGCGTAGGCCGAGGAGGCTTAGGGCTCTCCTACAATGAGCAGTTCTTC. Translated: CASSVGRGGLGLSYNEQFF. The chain uses TRBV9 and TRBJ2-1, with D possibly TRBD2 on 5 matching bases. In germline, CDR1 is SGDLS, CDR2 YYNGEE. The germline V and J ends were trimmed by 0 bases and 0 bases, with 19 bases remaining between them. This CDR3 region has 19 residues.

The V call is TRBV30, the J call TRBJ1-1, with 11 bases that match TRBD1. V gave up 1 base and J gave up 0 bases; unmatched junction bases: 1. Germline lookup yields CDR1 GTSNPN and CDR2 SVGIG (reference sequence). The CDR3 runs to 15 residues. The CDR3 DNA follows: TGTGCCTGGAGTGGGACAGGGGGCCTGAACACTGAAGCTTTCTTT. Protein product: CAWSGTGGLNTEAFF.

The genes are TRBV5-1 and TRBJ2-2; 7 bases are a match to TRBD1. Germline V gene data show CDR1 as SGHRS and CDR2 as YFSETQ. V gave up 6 bases and J gave up 1 base; unmatched junction bases: 9. This CDR3 is 16 amino acids long. The CDR3 sequence: CASTSYRTGNTGELFF. The CDR3 DNA reads TGCGCCAGCACCTCCTATCGGACAGGGAACACCGGGGAGCTGTTTTTT. The full variable domain, its missing parts supplied by reference TRBV5-1 and TRBJ2-2, is KAGVTQTPRYLIKTRGQQVTLSCSPISGHRSVSWYQQTPGQGLQFLFEYFSETQRNKGNFPGRFSGRQFSNSRSEMNVSTLELGDSALYLCASTSYRTGNTGELFFGEGSRLTVL.

V and J are TRBV18 and TRBJ2-2, with unresolved D. The CDR3 totals 13 residues. The germline gives CDR1 KGHSH, CDR2 LQKENI. The V gene lost 0 bases and the J gene lost 4 bases, with 3 bases spanning the gap. Here the CDR3 DNA reads TGTGCCAGCTCACCACCCGCCACCGGGGAGCTGTTTTTT. It is translated as CASSPPATGELFF. The variable domain in full, completed from reference TRBV18 and TRBJ2-2, reads NAGVMQNPRHLVRRRGQEARLRCSPMKGHSHVYWYRQLPEEGLKFMVYLQKENIIDESGMPKERFSAEFPKEGPSILRIQQVVRGDSAAYFCASSPPATGELFFGEGSRLTVL.

The rearrangement links TRBV27 to TRBJ1-6; unclear D gene. The CDR3 consists of 13 residues. The V end lost 1 base, the J end lost 6 bases, and 4 bases lay between the germline ends. CDR1 and CDR2 (germline): MNHEY, SMNVEV (reference sequence). This chain's CDR3 is CASSLLLNSPLHF. CDR3 DNA sequence: TGTGCCAGCAGTTTATTGCTTAATTCACCCCTCCACTTT.

This clone was picked up a small number of times. Here the CDR3 DNA reads TGTGCCAGCAGCGGGGACAGGGTGAATTCACCCCTCCACTTT. It codes for CASSGDRVNSPLHF. The V call is TRBV9, the J call TRBJ1-6; 9 bases are a match to TRBD1. Looked up from germline, CDR1 is SGDLS and CDR2 is YYNGEE. The V gene end was trimmed by 3 bases and the J gene end by 7 bases; junction bases not matched to a gene: 2. The CDR3 has 14 residues.

This clone appeared a few times. The rearrangement uses TRBV6-6 and TRBJ2-7; no firm D call. Trimming stripped 0 bases from V and 4 bases from J, with 4 bases between. This CDR3 region has 12 residues. From germline, CDR1 is MNHNY and CDR2 SVGAGI (reference sequence). The CDR3 region is CASSYSSYEQYF. The CDR3 DNA reads as TGTGCCAGCAGTTACTCCTCTTACGAGCAGTACTTC.